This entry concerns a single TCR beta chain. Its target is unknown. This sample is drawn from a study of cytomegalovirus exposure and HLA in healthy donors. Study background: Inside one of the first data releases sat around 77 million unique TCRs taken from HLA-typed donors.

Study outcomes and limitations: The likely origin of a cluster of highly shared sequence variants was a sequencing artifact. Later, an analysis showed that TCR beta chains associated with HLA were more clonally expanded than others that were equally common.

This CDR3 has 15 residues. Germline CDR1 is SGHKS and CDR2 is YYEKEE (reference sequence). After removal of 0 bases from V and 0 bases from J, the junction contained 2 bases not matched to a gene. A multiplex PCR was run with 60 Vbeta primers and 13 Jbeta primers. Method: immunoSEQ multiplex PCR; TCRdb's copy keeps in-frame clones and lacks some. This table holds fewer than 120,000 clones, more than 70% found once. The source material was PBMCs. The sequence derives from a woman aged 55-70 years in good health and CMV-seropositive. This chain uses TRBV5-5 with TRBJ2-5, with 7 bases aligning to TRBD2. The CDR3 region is CASSLVGTNQETQYF. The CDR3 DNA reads TGTGCCAGCAGCTTGGTCGGGACTAACCAAGAGACCCAGTACTTC.